The entry below describes one T cell receptor beta chain. The record originates from a study of blood T cell repertoires in COVID-19. Study-level information: The origin of the acute and convalescent COVID-19 samples was the United States, Italy and Spain. In each case, the material was cDNA or gDNA derived from T cells, B-cell-depleted T cells, or PBMCs.

CDR3 length equals 12 residues. After removal of 4 bases from V and 7 bases from J, the junction contained 1 base not matched to a gene. Germline V CDR1 and CDR2: ENHRY, SYGVKD. Authors' analysis steps: Amplification from reference gene primers served as the basis for estimated nucleated cell counts. TCRdb's table, derived via immunoSEQ multiplex PCR, lists solely in-frame clones and lacks some. That table supplies the V and J calls and clone size; D and trimming were determined from the DNA. Here the sample spans 55,000 to 80,000 clones, about 80% being singletons. The Seattle patients joined while their infection was active and were tracked longitudinally afterward.

V and J are TRBV10-3 and TRBJ2-1; the match to TRBD2 covers 7 bases. The sample taken for sequencing was peripheral blood. The TCR originated in a man between 60 and 70 years old with COVID-19, enrolled during active disease. The CDR3 DNA is TGTGCCATCAGTGGCGGGGGTAATGAGCAGTTCTTC. It codes for CAISGGGNEQFF.